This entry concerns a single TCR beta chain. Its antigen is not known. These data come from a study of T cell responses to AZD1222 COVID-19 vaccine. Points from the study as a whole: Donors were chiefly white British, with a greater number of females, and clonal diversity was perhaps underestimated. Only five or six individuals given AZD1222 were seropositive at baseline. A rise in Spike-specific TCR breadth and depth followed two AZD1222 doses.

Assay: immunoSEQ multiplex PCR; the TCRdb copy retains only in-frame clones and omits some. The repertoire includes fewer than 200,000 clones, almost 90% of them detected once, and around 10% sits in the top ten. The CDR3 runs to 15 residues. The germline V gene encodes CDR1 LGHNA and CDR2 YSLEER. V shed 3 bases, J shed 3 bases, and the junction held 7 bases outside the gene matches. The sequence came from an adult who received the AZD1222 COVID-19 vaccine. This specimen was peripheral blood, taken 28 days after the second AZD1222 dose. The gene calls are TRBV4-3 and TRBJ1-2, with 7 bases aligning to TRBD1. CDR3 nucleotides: TGCGCCAGCAGCCAGGAGACAGGGCCCGACTATGGCTACACCTTC. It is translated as CASSQETGPDYGYTF.